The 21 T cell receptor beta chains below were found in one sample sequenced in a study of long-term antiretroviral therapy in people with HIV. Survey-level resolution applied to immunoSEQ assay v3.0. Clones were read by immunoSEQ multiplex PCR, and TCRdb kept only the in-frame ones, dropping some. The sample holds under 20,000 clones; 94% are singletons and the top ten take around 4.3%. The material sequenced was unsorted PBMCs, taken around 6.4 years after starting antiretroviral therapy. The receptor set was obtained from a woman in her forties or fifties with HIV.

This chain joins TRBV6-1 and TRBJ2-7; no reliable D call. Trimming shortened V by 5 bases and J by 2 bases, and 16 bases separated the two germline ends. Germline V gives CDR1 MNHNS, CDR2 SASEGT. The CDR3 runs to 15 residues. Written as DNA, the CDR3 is TGTGCCAGCAGTACCCCAGGTGGCGGAACCTACGAGCAGTACTTC. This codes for CASSTPGGGTYEQYF.

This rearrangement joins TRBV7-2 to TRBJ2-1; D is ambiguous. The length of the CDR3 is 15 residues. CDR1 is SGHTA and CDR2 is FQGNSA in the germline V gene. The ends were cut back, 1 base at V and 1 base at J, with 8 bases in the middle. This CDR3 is CASSLGPTSYNEQFF. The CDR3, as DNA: TGTGCCAGCAGCTTAGGACCTACTTCCTACAATGAGCAGTTCTTC.

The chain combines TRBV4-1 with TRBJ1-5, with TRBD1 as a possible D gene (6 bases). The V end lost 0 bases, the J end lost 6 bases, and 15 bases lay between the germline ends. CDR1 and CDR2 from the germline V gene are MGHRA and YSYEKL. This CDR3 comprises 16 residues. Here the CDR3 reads CASSQEYRGSVQPQHF. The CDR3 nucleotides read TGCGCCAGCAGCCAAGAGTATAGGGGGTCGGTTCAGCCCCAGCATTTT.

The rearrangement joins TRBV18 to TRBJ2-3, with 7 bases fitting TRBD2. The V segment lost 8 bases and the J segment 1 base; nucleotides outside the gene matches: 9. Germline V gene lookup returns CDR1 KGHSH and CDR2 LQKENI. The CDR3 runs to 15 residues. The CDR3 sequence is CASQETLAGTDTQYF. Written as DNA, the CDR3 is TGTGCCAGCCAAGAAACTCTAGCGGGCACAGATACGCAGTATTTT.

CDR3 sequence: CASSLAGQNTEAFF. The CDR3 nucleotides read TGCGCCAGCAGCTTGGCGGGACAGAACACTGAAGCTTTCTTT. The chain has TRBV5-1 and TRBJ1-1; possibly TRBD1 for D (6 bases). The CDR3 runs to 14 residues. Germline V gene data show CDR1 as SGHRS and CDR2 as YFSETQ. Trimming left V 0 bases short and J 1 base short, with 7 bases between.

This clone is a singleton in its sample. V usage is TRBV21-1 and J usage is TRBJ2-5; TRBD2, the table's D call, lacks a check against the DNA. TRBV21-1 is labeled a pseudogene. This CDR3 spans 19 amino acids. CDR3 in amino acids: CASSKGLAGVSGGQETQYF. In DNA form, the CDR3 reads TGTGCCAGCAGCAAAGGACTAGCGGGAGTTTCGGGGGGGCAAGAGACCCAGTACTTC.

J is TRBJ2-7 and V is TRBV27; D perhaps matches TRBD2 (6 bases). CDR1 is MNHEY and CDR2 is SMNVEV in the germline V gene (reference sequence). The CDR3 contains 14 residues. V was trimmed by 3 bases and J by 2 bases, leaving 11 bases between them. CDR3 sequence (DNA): TGTGCCAGCAGTTTTGGGGCGGGGACCTACGAGCAGTACTTC. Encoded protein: CASSFGAGTYEQYF.

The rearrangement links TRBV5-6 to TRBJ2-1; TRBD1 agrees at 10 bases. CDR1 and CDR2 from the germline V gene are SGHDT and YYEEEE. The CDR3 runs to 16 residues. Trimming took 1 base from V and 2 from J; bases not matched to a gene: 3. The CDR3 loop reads CASSLSGTGAYNEQFF. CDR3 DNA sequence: TGTGCCAGCAGCTTGTCCGGGACAGGGGCCTACAATGAGCAGTTCTTC.

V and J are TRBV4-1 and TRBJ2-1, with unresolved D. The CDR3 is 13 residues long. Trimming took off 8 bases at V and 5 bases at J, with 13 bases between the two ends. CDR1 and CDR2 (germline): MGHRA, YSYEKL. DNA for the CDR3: TGCGCCAGCGTAGGTAGTGGTAACAATGAGCAGTTCTTC. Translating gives CASVGSGNNEQFF.

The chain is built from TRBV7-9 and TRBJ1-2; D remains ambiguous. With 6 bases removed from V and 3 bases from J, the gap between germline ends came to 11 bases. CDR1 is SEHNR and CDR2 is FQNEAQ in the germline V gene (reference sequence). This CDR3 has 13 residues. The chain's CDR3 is CASRLVGDYGYTF. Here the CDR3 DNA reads TGTGCCAGCAGGCTGGTCGGGGACTATGGCTACACCTTC.

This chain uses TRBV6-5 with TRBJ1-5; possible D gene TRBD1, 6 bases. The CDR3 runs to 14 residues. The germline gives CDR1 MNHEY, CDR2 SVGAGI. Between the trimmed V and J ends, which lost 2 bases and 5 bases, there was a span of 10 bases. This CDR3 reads CASSYRGGDQPQHF. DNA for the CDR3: TGTGCCAGCAGTTACAGGGGGGGGGATCAGCCCCAGCATTTT.

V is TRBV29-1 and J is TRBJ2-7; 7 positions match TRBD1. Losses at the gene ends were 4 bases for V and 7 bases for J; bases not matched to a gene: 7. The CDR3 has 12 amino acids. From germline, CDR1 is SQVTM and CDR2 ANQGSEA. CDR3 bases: TGCAGCGTTGTACAGGGGTTGAGGGAGCAGTACTTC. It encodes CSVVQGLREQYF.

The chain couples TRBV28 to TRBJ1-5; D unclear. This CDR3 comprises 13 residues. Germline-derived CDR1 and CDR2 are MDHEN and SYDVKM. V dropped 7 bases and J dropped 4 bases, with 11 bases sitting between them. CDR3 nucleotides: TGTGCCAGCAAGTCGGGAGCTAATCAGCCCCAGCATTTT. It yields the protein CASKSGANQPQHF.

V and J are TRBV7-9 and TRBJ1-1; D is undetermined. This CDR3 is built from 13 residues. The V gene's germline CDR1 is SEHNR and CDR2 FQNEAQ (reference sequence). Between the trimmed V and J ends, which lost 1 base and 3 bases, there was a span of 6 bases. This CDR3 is CASSLGSHTEAFF. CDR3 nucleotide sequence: TGTGCCAGCAGCTTAGGGTCGCACACTGAAGCTTTCTTT.

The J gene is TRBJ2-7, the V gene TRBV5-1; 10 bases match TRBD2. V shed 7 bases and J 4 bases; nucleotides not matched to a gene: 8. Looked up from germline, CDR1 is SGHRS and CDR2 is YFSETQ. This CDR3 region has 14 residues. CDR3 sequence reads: CASQLGLAAYEQYF. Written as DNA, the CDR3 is TGCGCCAGCCAACTTGGACTAGCGGCTTACGAGCAGTACTTC.

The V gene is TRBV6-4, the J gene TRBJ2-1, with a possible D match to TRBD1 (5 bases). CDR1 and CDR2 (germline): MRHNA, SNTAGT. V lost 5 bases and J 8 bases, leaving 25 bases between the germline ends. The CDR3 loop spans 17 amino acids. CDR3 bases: TGTGCCAGCAGTCCCGCCCCCCCGGAAGTTAGGGGTGATGAGCAGTTCTTC. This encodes CASSPAPPEVRGDEQFF.

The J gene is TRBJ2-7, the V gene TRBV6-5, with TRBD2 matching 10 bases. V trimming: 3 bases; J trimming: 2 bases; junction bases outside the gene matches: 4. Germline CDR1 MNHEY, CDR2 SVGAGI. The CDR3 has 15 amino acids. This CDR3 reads CASSYFGTSAYEQYF. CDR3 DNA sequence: TGTGCCAGCAGTTATTTCGGGACTAGCGCCTACGAGCAGTACTTC.

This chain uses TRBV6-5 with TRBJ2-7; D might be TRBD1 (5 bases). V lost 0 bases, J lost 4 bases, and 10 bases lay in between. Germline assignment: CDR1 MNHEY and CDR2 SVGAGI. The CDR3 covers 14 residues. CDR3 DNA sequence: TGTGCCAGCAGTTACTCGGCAGGGTGGTACGAGCAGTACTTC. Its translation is CASSYSAGWYEQYF.

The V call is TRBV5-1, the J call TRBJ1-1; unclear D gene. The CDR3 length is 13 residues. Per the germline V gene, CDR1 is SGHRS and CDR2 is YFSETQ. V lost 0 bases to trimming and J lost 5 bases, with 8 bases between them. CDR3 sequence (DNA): TGCGCCAGCAGCTTGGGAGGGTTGACTGAAGCTTTCTTT. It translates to CASSLGGLTEAFF.

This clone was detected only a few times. The CDR3 loop is CASSIPGQGLHEQYF. CDR3 coding DNA: TGTGCCAGCAGCATCCCGGGACAGGGTCTCCACGAGCAGTACTTC. V usage is TRBV7-9 and J usage is TRBJ2-7; 9 bases agree with TRBD1. Germline CDR1 reads SEHNR; CDR2 reads FQNEAQ (reference sequence). V trimming: 5 bases; J trimming: 5 bases; junction bases outside the gene matches: 10. There are 15 residues in the CDR3.

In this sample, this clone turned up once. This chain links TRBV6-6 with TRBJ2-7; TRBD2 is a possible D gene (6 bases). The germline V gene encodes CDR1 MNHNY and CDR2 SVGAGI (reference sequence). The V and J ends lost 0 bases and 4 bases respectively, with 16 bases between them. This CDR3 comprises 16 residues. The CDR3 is CASSYSRGGREYEQYF. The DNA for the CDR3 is TGTGCCAGCAGTTACTCGAGGGGAGGCAGGGAATACGAGCAGTACTTC.